This TCR beta chain was obtained from a study of molecular identifiers for immune sequencing clone quantification. Whole-study findings and limits: Effector cells had over 99% of their molecules in clones above 20 RNA copies, while naive cells had under 1%.

Using its own MiXCR run on the PCR reads, TCRdb lists one record per CDR3 protein. The table records over 55,000 distinct CDR3 sequences, 17% of them present only once. Germline V gene lookup returns CDR1 LGHNA and CDR2 YSLEER. This CDR3 has 17 residues. Trimming stripped 1 base from V and 7 bases from J, with 17 bases between. This clonotype was recorded many times. Its antigen remains unidentified. The clonotype comes from a human donor in good health. Some libraries in this study had Jurkat cell RNA spiked in. J is TRBJ1-6 and V is TRBV4-3; maybe TRBD1 (5 bases). Material for sequencing was naive CD8+ T cells from blood, with Jurkat cell RNA spiked in. Subset defined: FACS-sorted CD8+CD4-CCR7+CD45RA+ naive T cells. In DNA, the CDR3 is TGCGCCAGCAGCCAAGGCAGGGAGAACTTTAGGAATTCACCCCTCCACTTT. Protein sequence: CASSQGRENFRNSPLHF.